This T cell receptor (beta chain) was recorded in a study of tumor and adjacent non-tumor tissue in lung cancer. Study overall: Stage I to III disease affected 10 men and about 5 women aged about 31 to 76. Study-level results: Normal lung showed higher cumulative top 100 clone frequency than tumor. Patients with more diverse tumor TCRs had worse survival.

No cell sorting was done before RNA was extracted from the tissue. Between August and November 2014, newly diagnosed, chemotherapy-naive lung cancer patients underwent thoracic surgery in China. Of note for this clonotype: The antigen remains unidentified.

A modified ARM-PCR protocol with three rounds of nested PCR amplified TCRbeta. TCRdb redid the calling of the multiplex PCR reads with MiXCR, one entry per CDR3 protein. The sample shows 100,000 to 150,000 distinct CDR3 sequences, about 66% of them seen only once. The junction had 8 bases not matched to a gene; V was cut back by 5 bases and J by 5 bases. From germline, CDR1 is WSHSY and CDR2 SAAADI. The CDR3 loop spans 15 amino acids. This sequence originates from a man aged 25 to 40 with non-small cell lung cancer. The rearrangement uses TRBV10-2 and TRBJ2-5; 10 bases fit TRBD1. Sequencing input: lung tumor tissue. CDR3 protein: CASSQSDRGGETQYF. The CDR3 nucleotides are TGCGCCAGCAGTCAATCGGACAGGGGGGGCGAGACCCAGTACTTC.